This passage covers 9 T cell receptor beta chains from one sample sequenced in a study of cytomegalovirus exposure and HLA in healthy donors. PCR used 60 Vbeta primers and 13 Jbeta primers. Assay used: immunoSEQ multiplex PCR; TCRdb lists only in-frame clones, some missing. The data contain about 120,000 clones, around three quarters of them singletons. Input material: PBMCs. Receptors were obtained from a human donor in good health.

The chain couples TRBV9 to TRBJ2-5; D is uncertain. This CDR3 has 15 amino acids. CDR1 and CDR2 from the germline V gene are SGDLS and YYNGEE. The germline V and J ends were trimmed by 4 bases and 1 base, with 14 bases remaining between them. The CDR3 DNA reads TGTGCCAGCAGCATCAGCTGGGCCGGCCAAGAGACCCAGTACTTC. Translation gives CASSISWAGQETQYF.

The CDR3 DNA follows: TGTGCCAGCTCACCACTAGCCCGACAGGGGGGATCGAACACCGGGGAGCTGTTTTTT. This encodes CASSPLARQGGSNTGELFF. The rearrangement uses TRBV18 and TRBJ2-2; 9 bases line up with TRBD1. This CDR3 is built from 19 residues. The ends lost 1 base at V and 0 bases at J; junction bases unmatched: 9. The germline V gene encodes CDR1 KGHSH and CDR2 LQKENI. Full variable domain (remainder filled in from reference TRBV18 and TRBJ2-2): NAGVMQNPRHLVRRRGQEARLRCSPMKGHSHVYWYRQLPEEGLKFMVYLQKENIIDESGMPKERFSAEFPKEGPSILRIQQVVRGDSAAYFCASSPLARQGGSNTGELFFGEGSRLTVL.

V gene TRBV12-2 combines with J gene TRBJ2-7; TRBD2 is taken as the D call from the table, unchecked against the DNA. TRBV12-2 is deemed a pseudogene. The CDR3 contains 13 residues. The CDR3 sequence is CASRSDSGDEQYF. DNA of the CDR3: TGTGCAAGTCGCTCAGATAGCGGCGACGAGCAGTACTTC.

The chain has TRBV10-2 and TRBJ1-5, with TRBD1 matching 8 bases. V shed 4 bases and J 4 bases; nucleotides not matched to a gene: 18. Germline CDR1 and CDR2: WSHSY and SAAADI. This CDR3 is 19 amino acids long. This chain's CDR3 is CASSGGGRQGPRRNQPQHF. The CDR3 nucleotides are TGCGCCAGCAGTGGGGGGGGAAGACAGGGGCCAAGGAGGAATCAGCCCCAGCATTTT.

V usage is TRBV28 and J usage is TRBJ2-3, with D perhaps matching TRBD2 (6 bases). The germline V gene encodes CDR1 MDHEN and CDR2 SYDVKM. Trimming removed 8 bases at V and 2 bases at J, with 20 bases between. The CDR3 runs 16 residues. In DNA form, the CDR3 reads TGTGCCAGCTCCTCCATGCGGGGCCTTTTCACAGATACGCAGTATTTT. Protein sequence: CASSSMRGLFTDTQYF.

The CDR3 sequence: CASSWGQGEETQYF. The CDR3, as DNA: TGTGCCAGCAGCTGGGGACAGGGCGAAGAGACCCAGTACTTC. This chain uses TRBV7-2 with TRBJ2-5; TRBD1 matches at 9 bases. The V gene end was trimmed by 4 bases and the J gene end by 3 bases; junction bases not matched to a gene: 3. The CDR3 loop spans 14 amino acids. Germline V gives CDR1 SGHTA, CDR2 FQGNSA.

The chain uses TRBV15 and TRBJ2-7; 8 bases match TRBD1. CDR3 length: 15 residues. Losses at the gene ends were 1 base for V and 2 bases for J; bases not matched to a gene: 4. Germline-derived CDR1 and CDR2 are LNHNV and YYDKDF (reference sequence). CDR3 DNA: TGTGCCACCAGCAGAGCCGGGACAGGCGCCTACGAGCAGTACTTC. Encoded protein: CATSRAGTGAYEQYF.

The rearrangement links TRBV27 to TRBJ2-7; 7 bases align to TRBD1. CDR3 length: 15 amino acids. CDR1 is MNHEY, CDR2 SMNVEV, per germline (reference sequence). The V segment lost 5 bases and the J segment 3 bases; nucleotides outside the gene matches: 10. The CDR3 nucleotides read TGTGCCAGCAGTCTTGGCGGACAGGTCAACTACGAGCAGTACTTC. The encoded protein is CASSLGGQVNYEQYF.

The chain uses TRBV15 and TRBJ1-1; TRBD1 is a possible D gene (5 bases). Germline assignment: CDR1 LNHNV and CDR2 YYDKDF (reference sequence). Between the trimmed V and J ends, which lost 3 bases and 0 bases, there was a span of 11 bases. This CDR3 region has 15 residues. This chain's CDR3 is CATSRTTEMNTEAFF. CDR3 nucleotide sequence: TGTGCCACCAGCAGGACGACAGAGATGAACACTGAAGCTTTCTTT.